This TCR beta chain derives from a study of T cell repertoires in cytomegalovirus infection. Via MiXCR, TCRdb re-called the reads, giving one row per CDR3 protein. Among roughly 280,000 distinct CDR3 sequences listed, approximately 14% were seen once. The V and J ends lost 4 bases and 4 bases respectively, with 5 bases between them. CDR3 size: 11 residues. The V gene's germline CDR1 is SGHTA and CDR2 FQGNSA. This clonotype has ten or more counts. The rearrangement links TRBV7-2 to TRBJ2-7; D is undetermined. The clonotype originates from a human donor in good health (CMV status not recorded). Some clones in this sample may be carry-over from other donors' samples. Sample: PBMCs. Here the CDR3 DNA reads TGTGCCAGCAGCTGGTTATACGAGCAGTACTTC. Protein sequence: CASSWLYEQYF.